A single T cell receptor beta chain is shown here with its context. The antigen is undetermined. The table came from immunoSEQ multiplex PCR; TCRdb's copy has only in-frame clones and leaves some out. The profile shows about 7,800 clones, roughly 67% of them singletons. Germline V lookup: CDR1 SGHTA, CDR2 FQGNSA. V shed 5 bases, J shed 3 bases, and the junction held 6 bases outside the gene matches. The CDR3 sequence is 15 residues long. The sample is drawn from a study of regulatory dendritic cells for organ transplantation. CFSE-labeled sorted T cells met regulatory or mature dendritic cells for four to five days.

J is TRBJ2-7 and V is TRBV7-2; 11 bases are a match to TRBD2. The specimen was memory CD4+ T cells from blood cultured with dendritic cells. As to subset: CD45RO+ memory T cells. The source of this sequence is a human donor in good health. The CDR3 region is CASSQTSGGFYEQYF. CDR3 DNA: TGTGCCAGCAGCCAAACTAGCGGGGGATTCTACGAGCAGTACTTC.